The 5 T cell receptor beta chains given below trace back to one sample, sequenced in a study of T cells in Graves' hyperthyroidism and ophthalmopathy. Amplified regions were TCR beta CDR3 sequences from RNA transcripts. Initially, a first-round RT-PCR of the TCR CDR3 employed the HTBI primer set. TCRdb analysed the multiplex PCR reads with MiXCR anew, one entry per CDR3 protein. The sample holds approximately 260,000 distinct CDR3 sequences, approximately 14% seen once. The sequenced material came from blood. The receptors derive from a woman aged 50 to 60 with Graves' hyperthyroidism that later progressed to Graves' ophthalmopathy.

In its sample, this clonotype was seen many times. The V gene is TRBV28, the J gene TRBJ2-7; D remains ambiguous. The germline V gene encodes CDR1 MDHEN and CDR2 SYDVKM. V gave up 7 bases and J gave up 4 bases, with 20 bases separating them. This CDR3 spans 15 amino acids. CDR3 region: CASTLVGGYNYEQYF. The CDR3 nucleotides are TGTGCCAGCACCCTCGTCGGTGGCTACAATTACGAGCAGTACTTC. The full variable domain, its missing parts supplied by reference TRBV28 and TRBJ2-7, is DVKVTQSSRYLVKRTGEKVFLECVQDMDHENMFWYRQDPGLGLRLIYFSYDVKMKEKGDIPEGYSVSREKKERFSLILESASTNQTSMYLCASTLVGGYNYEQYFGPGTRLTVT.

This clonotype was seen at least ten times. This sequence joins TRBV12-3 or TRBV12-4 and TRBJ2-7; 8 nucleotides agree with TRBD2. V trimming: 3 bases; J trimming: 2 bases; junction bases outside the gene matches: 6. The length of the CDR3 is 15 residues. CDR3 coding DNA: TGTGCCAGCAGTTTCGGGGCGGGAGGTGCCTACGAGCAGTACTTC. It specifies CASSFGAGGAYEQYF.

The sample holds many counts of this clonotype. The CDR3 here is CASSPYDSLSYNEQFF. Here the CDR3 DNA reads TGTGCCAGCTCACCTTACGACAGCCTCTCCTACAATGAGCAGTTCTTC. This chain joins TRBV18 and TRBJ2-1; D is perhaps TRBD1 (5 bases). Germline V lookup: CDR1 KGHSH, CDR2 LQKENI. The CDR3 is made up of 16 amino acids. V was pared by 3 bases and J by 0 bases, with 12 bases between.

The V and J genes are TRBV5-1 and TRBJ1-2; D may be TRBD1 (6 bases). Germline CDR1 is SGHRS and CDR2 is YFSETQ. The CDR3 extends over 15 amino acids. V lost 0 bases to trimming and J lost 8 bases, with 17 bases between them. The CDR3, as DNA: TGCGCCAGCAGCTTGGGAGGCCTCGGGACACGAGGCTACACCTTC. This encodes CASSLGGLGTRGYTF.

The chain combines TRBV4-2 with TRBJ2-3; D not certain. CDR3 length equals 13 residues. CDR1 is LGHNA, CDR2 YNFKEQ, per germline. V was pared by 4 bases and J by 6 bases, with 11 bases between. CDR3 in amino acids: CASSPLSLDTQYF. Written as DNA, the CDR3 is TGTGCCAGCAGCCCCCTGAGTCTCGATACGCAGTATTTT.